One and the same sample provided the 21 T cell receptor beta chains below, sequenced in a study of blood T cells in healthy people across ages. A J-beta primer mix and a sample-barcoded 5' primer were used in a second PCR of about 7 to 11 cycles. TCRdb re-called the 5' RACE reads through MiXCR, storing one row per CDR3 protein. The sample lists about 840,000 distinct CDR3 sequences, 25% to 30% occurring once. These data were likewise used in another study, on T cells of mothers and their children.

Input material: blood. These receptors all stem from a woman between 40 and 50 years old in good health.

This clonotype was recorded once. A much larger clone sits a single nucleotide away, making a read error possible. The CDR3 reads CASSLATGQGRYEQYF. For the CDR3, the DNA is TGTGCCAGCAGTTTAGCGACGGGACAGGGGCGGTACGAGCAGTACTTC. The rearrangement links TRBV12-3 or TRBV12-4 to TRBJ2-7; TRBD1 matches at 10 bases. V trimming: 0 bases; J trimming: 4 bases; junction bases outside the gene matches: 6. The CDR3 has 16 amino acids.

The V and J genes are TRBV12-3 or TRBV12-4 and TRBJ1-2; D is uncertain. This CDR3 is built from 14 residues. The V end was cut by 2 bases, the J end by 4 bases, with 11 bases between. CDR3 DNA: TGTGCCAGCAGTTTAAGGCGTCTAGTCTATGGCTACACCTTC. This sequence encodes CASSLRRLVYGYTF.

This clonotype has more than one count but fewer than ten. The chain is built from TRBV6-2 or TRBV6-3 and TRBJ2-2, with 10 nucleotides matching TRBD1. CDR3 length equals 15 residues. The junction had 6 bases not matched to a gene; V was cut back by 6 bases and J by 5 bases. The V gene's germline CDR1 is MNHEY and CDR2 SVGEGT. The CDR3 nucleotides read TGTGCCAGCAGAAAGACAGGGGGCGCGACCGGGGAGCTGTTTTTT. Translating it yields CASRKTGGATGELFF.

CDR3 nucleotides: TGTGCCAGCAGCCCCCGGATCGACATGGACGAGCAGTACTTC. It yields the protein CASSPRIDMDEQYF. The V and J genes are TRBV28 and TRBJ2-7, with D unresolved. Trimming cost V 6 bases and J 5 bases, with 17 bases left between them. CDR3 length: 14 amino acids. Germline assignment: CDR1 MDHEN and CDR2 SYDVKM. The variable domain in full, with the rest retrieved from reference TRBV28 and TRBJ2-7, is DVKVTQSSRYLVKRTGEKVFLECVQDMDHENMFWYRQDPGLGLRLIYFSYDVKMKEKGDIPEGYSVSREKKERFSLILESASTNQTSMYLCASSPRIDMDEQYFGPGTRLTVT.

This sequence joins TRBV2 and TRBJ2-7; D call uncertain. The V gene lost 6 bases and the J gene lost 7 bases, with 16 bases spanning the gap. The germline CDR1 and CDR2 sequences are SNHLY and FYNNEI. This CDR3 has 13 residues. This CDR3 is CASSPQVVQEQYF. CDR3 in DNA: TGTGCCAGCAGCCCCCAAGTGGTACAGGAGCAGTACTTC.

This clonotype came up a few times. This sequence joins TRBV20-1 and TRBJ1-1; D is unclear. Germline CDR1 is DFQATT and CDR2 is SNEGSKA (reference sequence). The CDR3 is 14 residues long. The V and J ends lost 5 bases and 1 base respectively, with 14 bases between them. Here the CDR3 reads CSARRQVGNTEAFF. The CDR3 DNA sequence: TGCAGTGCTCGGAGGCAGGTGGGGAACACTGAAGCTTTCTTT.

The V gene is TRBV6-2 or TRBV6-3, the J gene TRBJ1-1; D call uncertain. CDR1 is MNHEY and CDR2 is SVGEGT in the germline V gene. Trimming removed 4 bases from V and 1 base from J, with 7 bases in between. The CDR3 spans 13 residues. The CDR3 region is CASSWAPNTEAFF. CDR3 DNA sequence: TGTGCCAGCAGTTGGGCGCCGAACACTGAAGCTTTCTTT.

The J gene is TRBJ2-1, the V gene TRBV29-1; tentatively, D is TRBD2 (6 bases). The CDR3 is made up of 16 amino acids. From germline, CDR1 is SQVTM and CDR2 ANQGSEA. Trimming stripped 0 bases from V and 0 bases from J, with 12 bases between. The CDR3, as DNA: TGCAGCGTTGAAGATCGATCCGGGAGCTCCTACAATGAGCAGTTCTTC. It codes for CSVEDRSGSSYNEQFF.

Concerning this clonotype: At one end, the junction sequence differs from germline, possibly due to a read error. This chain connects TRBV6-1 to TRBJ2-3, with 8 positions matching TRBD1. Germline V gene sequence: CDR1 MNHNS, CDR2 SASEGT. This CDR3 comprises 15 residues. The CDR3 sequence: CPSSGGQVGTDTQYF. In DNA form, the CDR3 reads TGTCCCAGCAGTGGGGGACAGGTGGGCACAGATACGCAGTATTTT.

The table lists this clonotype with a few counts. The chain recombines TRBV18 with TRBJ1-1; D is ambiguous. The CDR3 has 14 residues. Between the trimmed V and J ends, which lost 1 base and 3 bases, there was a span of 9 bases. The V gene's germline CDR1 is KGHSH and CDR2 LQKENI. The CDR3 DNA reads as TGTGCCAGCTCACCACAGGGTTTTGACACTGAAGCTTTCTTT. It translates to CASSPQGFDTEAFF.

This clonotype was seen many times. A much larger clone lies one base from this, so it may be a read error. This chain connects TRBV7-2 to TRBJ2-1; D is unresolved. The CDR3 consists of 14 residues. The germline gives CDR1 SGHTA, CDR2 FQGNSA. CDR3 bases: TGTGTCAGCAGCTTAATGGCGAATGGCAATGAGCAGTTCTTC. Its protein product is CVSSLMANGNEQFF.

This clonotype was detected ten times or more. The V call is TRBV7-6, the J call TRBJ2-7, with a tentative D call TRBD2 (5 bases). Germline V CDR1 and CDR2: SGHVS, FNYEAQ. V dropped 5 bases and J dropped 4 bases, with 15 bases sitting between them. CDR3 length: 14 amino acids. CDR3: CASSPREGGYEQYF. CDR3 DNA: TGTGCCAGCAGCCCACGGGAAGGCGGGTACGAGCAGTACTTC.

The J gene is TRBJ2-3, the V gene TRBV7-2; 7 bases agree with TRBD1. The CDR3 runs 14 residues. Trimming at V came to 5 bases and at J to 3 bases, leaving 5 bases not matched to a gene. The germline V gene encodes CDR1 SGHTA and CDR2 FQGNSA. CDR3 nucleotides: TGTGCCAGCAGCCTTAAGACAGGGACAGATACGCAGTATTTT. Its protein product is CASSLKTGTDTQYF.

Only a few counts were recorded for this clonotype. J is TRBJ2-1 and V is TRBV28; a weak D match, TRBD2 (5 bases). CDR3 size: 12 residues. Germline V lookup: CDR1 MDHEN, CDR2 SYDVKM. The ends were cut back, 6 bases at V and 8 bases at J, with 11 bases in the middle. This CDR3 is CASRQTRDEQFF. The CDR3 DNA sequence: TGTGCCAGCAGACAAACTAGAGATGAGCAGTTCTTC.

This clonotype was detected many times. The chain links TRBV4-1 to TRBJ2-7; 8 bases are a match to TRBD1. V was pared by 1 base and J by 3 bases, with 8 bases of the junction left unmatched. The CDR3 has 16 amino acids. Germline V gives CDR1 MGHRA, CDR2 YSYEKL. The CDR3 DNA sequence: TGCGCCAGCAGCCAAGGGTTGGCAGGGGGCATCTACGAGCAGTACTTC. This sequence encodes CASSQGLAGGIYEQYF.

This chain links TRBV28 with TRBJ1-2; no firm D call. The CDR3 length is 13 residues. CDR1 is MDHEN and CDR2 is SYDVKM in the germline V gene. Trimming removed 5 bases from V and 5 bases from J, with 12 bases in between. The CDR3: CASSPENVYGYTF. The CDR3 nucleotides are TGTGCCAGCAGTCCGGAGAACGTTTATGGCTACACCTTC.

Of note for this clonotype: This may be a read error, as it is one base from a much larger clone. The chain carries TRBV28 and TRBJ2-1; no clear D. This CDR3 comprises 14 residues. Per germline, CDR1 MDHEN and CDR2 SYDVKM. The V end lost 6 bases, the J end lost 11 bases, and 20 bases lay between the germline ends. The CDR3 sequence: CASSPRRRVNKQFF. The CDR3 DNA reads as TGTGCCAGCAGCCCACGCCGCCGCGTGAATAAGCAGTTCTTC.

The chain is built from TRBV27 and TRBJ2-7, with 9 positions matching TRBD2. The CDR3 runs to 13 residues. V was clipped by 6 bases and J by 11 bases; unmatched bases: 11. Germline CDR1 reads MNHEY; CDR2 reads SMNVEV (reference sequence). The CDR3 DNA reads TGTGCCAGCAGAGGCGGGGGGGCTATCTTCGAGTACTTC. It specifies CASRGGGAIFEYF.

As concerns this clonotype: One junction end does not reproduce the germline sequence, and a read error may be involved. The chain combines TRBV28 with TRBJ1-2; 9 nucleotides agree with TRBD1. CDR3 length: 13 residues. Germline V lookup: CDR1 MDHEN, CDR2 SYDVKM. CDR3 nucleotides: TGTGCCAGCAGTTGGGACAGGGTGGATGGCCACACCTTC. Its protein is CASSWDRVDGHTF.

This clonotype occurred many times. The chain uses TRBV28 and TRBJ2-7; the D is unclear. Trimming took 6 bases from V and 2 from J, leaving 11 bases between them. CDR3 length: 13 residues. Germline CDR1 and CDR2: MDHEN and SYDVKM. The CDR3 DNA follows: TGTGCCAGCAGCCCCGCGAACCCCTACGAGCAGTACTTC. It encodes CASSPANPYEQYF.

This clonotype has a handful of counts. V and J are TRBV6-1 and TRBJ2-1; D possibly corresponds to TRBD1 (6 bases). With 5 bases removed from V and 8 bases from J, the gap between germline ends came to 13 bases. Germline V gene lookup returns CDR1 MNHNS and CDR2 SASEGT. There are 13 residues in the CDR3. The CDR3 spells CASSKLQGDEQFF. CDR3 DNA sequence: TGTGCCAGCAGTAAATTACAGGGTGATGAGCAGTTCTTC.